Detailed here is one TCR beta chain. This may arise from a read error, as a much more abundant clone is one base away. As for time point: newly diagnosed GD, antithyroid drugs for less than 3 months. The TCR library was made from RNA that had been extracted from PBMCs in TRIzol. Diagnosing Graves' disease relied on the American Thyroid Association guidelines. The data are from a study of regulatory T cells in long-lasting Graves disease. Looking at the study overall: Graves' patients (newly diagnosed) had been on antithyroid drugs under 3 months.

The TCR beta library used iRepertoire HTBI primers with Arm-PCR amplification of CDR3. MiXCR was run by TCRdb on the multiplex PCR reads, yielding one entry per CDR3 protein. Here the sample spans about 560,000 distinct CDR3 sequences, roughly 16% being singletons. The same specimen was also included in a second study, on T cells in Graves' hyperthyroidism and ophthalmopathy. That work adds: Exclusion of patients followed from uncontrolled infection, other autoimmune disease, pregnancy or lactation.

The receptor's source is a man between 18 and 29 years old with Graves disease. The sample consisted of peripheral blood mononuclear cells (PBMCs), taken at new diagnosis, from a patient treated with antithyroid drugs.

CDR3 loop: CASSRDSQDTKAFF. Written as DNA, the CDR3 is TGTGCCAGCAGTCGGGACAGCCAAGACACTAAAGCTTTCTTT. The chain employs TRBV12-3 or TRBV12-4 and TRBJ1-1; 7 nucleotides match TRBD1. CDR3 length: 14 amino acids.